Reported below is one T cell receptor (beta chain). Its antigen is currently unknown. This record comes from a study of shared clonotypes between healthy human individuals. Donors were healthy HIV-negative adults without recent acute infections or vaccinations. V gave up 1 base and J gave up 1 base, with 11 bases separating them. The CDR3 is 16 amino acids. Germline V CDR1 and CDR2: SGHRS, YFSETQ. General study findings and limits: Donor scarcity curtailed the genetic and exposure-history diversity represented herein.

Unsorted PBMC replicate PCRs used roughly 300 ng DNA, 25,000 to 35,000 T cell genomes. The authors' processing: Owing to the provision of junction-only sequences devoid of quality scores by immunoSEQ, filtering differed. TCRdb's table, derived via immunoSEQ multiplex PCR, lists solely in-frame clones and lacks some. The V and J calls and clone size are taken from that table; D and trimming were inferred from the DNA. The table has approximately 440,000 clones, roughly 80% seen once; the top ten hold about 12%. The sequence came from a woman aged 40-49 years in good health. Some clones in this sample may be carry-over from other donors' samples. Material for sequencing was PBMCs. The V gene is TRBV5-1, the J gene TRBJ2-2; TRBD2 is a possible D gene (6 bases). This chain's CDR3 is CASSLKGGMNTGELFF. CDR3 coding DNA: TGCGCCAGCAGCTTGAAGGGCGGGATGAACACCGGGGAGCTGTTTTTT.